This T cell receptor (beta chain) emerged from a study of shared clonotypes between healthy human individuals (dated by TCRdb to 2020 to 2022). The study in broad terms: The cohort comprised a couple of women and three men aged 18 to 49 years. Per donor, three plates each were used for CD4 naive and CD4 memory, two for CD8 naive, and one for CD8 memory. The study deeply sequenced blood TCR repertoires of about 5 healthy adults to estimate repertoire size and the extent of clonotype sharing between individuals. To increase sequencing depth and limit assay-specific biases, different laboratories used diverse techniques to prepare libraries and sequence TCR repertoires. Leukapheresis yielded between about 0.94 and 10 billion PBMCs per donor. The investigation overall reported the following: Only blood was sampled, and tissue TCR repertoires likely differ from those in blood. Compared with non-shared clonotypes, the clonotypes found in all four sorted-subset donors had higher generation probabilities. Pairwise subsampling led to the expectation that sequencing depth would affect the degree of clonotype sharing among donors. Because the study included only a small number of donors, the genetic and exposure-history diversity represented was limited. Rarefaction of sorted-subset datasets indicated incomplete sequencing despite the large sequencing depth. Naive subsets generally had larger estimated clonotype richness than memory subsets did. Approximately 5% of naive CD4, roughly 3.5% of naive CD8, around 2.3% of memory CD4, and about 0.4% of memory CD8 clonotypes were shared across several donors.

Using the deep immunoSEQ assay, TCR CDR3 regions were amplified from genomic DNA by multiplex PCR. For each cell subset, the extracted genomic DNA was distributed evenly across all wells of several immunoSEQ 96-well plates, and each plate served as one replicate. For sorted subsets, each replicate PCR was loaded with roughly 190 ng genomic DNA, equivalent to some 31,000 T cell genomes. The purified libraries were quantified using a Qubit 3.0 fluorometer, sized with a Bioanalyzer 2100, and then quantified again using the KAPA Library Quantification kit. Each immunoSEQ 96-well plate was sequenced on its own single-read 150-cycle Illumina NextSeq 550 flow cell. Concerning the study's data processing: The immunoSEQ output contained only junctional sequences without quality scores, so filtering could not match that applied to full-length reads. To assign V/J genes and CDR3, sequences were annotated against IMGT germline references using PyIR, a Python wrapper for IgBLAST v1.9. Any read was removed if the V/J assignment was weak (E-value above 1e-6), the CDR3 was missing, or the read contained stop codons, out-of-frame junctions, or ambiguous translated residues. V3J clonotypes were defined as sequences sharing the same inferred V gene, J gene, and CDR3 amino acid sequence. Percentage overlap between repertoires was computed as shared unique clonotypes divided by the size of the smaller repertoire. RTK rarefaction, the Chao1 estimator, and Recon v2.1 estimates of unobserved clonotypes were used to assess repertoire richness. Generation probabilities for all TCRbeta clonotypes obtained by the gDNA method from a handful of donors were computed using OLGA. Held by TCRdb, this immuneACCESS table contains in-frame sequences only and omits some clones. Under half of the omission traces to an unresolved V gene where checked; the cause of the rest is unknown. The V and J calls and the clone size are those of that table, but D and trimming were determined from the DNA. This sample has 2 million to 2.5 million clones in its table, and approximately 96% of those were observed once. The ten largest clones add up to 0.1% to 0.15% of the sample.

In this sample, this clone turned up once. It lacks a known antigen. No much larger clone is present one base from it, and per-base qualities are unavailable. Healthy HIV-negative adults with no recently reported acute infections or vaccinations were included as donors. All donors were Caucasian adults living in Nashville, Tennessee, USA. CD4+ T cells were enriched by magnetic negative selection, after which naive cells were positively selected on CD45RA and the negative fraction was taken as the memory subset. Blood was obtained by leukapheresis, after which PBMCs were separated by Ficoll-Histopaque density gradient centrifugation and cryopreserved in liquid nitrogen vapor phase. Analytical flow cytometry was used to check the purity and quantity of every magnetically sorted T cell population. Each sorted fraction had its genomic DNA isolated and then quantified by UV absorbance on a Nanodrop 2000c.

Sample: naive CD4+ T cells sorted from blood. Interpreted using the paper, the cell subset or site label stands for: CD45RA+ positively selected. The clonotype comes from a man between 18 and 35 years old in good health.

CDR3 protein: CASSLAGGSGYGYTF. The DNA sequence is given as TGCGCCAGCAGCTTGGCGGGGGGATCTGGCTATGGCTACACCTTC. The chain couples TRBV5-1 to TRBJ1-2; matching of 5 bases hints at TRBD1 as the D gene. Deletion took 0 bases off V and 4 bases off J, with a span of 13 bases between the germline ends. The CDR3 sequence holds 15 residues, the cysteine and phenylalanine included. The entry retains the CDR3 DNA only, 45 bases that are in frame from base 1. CDR1 and CDR2 are drawn from the germline V gene: SGHRS, YFSETQ.